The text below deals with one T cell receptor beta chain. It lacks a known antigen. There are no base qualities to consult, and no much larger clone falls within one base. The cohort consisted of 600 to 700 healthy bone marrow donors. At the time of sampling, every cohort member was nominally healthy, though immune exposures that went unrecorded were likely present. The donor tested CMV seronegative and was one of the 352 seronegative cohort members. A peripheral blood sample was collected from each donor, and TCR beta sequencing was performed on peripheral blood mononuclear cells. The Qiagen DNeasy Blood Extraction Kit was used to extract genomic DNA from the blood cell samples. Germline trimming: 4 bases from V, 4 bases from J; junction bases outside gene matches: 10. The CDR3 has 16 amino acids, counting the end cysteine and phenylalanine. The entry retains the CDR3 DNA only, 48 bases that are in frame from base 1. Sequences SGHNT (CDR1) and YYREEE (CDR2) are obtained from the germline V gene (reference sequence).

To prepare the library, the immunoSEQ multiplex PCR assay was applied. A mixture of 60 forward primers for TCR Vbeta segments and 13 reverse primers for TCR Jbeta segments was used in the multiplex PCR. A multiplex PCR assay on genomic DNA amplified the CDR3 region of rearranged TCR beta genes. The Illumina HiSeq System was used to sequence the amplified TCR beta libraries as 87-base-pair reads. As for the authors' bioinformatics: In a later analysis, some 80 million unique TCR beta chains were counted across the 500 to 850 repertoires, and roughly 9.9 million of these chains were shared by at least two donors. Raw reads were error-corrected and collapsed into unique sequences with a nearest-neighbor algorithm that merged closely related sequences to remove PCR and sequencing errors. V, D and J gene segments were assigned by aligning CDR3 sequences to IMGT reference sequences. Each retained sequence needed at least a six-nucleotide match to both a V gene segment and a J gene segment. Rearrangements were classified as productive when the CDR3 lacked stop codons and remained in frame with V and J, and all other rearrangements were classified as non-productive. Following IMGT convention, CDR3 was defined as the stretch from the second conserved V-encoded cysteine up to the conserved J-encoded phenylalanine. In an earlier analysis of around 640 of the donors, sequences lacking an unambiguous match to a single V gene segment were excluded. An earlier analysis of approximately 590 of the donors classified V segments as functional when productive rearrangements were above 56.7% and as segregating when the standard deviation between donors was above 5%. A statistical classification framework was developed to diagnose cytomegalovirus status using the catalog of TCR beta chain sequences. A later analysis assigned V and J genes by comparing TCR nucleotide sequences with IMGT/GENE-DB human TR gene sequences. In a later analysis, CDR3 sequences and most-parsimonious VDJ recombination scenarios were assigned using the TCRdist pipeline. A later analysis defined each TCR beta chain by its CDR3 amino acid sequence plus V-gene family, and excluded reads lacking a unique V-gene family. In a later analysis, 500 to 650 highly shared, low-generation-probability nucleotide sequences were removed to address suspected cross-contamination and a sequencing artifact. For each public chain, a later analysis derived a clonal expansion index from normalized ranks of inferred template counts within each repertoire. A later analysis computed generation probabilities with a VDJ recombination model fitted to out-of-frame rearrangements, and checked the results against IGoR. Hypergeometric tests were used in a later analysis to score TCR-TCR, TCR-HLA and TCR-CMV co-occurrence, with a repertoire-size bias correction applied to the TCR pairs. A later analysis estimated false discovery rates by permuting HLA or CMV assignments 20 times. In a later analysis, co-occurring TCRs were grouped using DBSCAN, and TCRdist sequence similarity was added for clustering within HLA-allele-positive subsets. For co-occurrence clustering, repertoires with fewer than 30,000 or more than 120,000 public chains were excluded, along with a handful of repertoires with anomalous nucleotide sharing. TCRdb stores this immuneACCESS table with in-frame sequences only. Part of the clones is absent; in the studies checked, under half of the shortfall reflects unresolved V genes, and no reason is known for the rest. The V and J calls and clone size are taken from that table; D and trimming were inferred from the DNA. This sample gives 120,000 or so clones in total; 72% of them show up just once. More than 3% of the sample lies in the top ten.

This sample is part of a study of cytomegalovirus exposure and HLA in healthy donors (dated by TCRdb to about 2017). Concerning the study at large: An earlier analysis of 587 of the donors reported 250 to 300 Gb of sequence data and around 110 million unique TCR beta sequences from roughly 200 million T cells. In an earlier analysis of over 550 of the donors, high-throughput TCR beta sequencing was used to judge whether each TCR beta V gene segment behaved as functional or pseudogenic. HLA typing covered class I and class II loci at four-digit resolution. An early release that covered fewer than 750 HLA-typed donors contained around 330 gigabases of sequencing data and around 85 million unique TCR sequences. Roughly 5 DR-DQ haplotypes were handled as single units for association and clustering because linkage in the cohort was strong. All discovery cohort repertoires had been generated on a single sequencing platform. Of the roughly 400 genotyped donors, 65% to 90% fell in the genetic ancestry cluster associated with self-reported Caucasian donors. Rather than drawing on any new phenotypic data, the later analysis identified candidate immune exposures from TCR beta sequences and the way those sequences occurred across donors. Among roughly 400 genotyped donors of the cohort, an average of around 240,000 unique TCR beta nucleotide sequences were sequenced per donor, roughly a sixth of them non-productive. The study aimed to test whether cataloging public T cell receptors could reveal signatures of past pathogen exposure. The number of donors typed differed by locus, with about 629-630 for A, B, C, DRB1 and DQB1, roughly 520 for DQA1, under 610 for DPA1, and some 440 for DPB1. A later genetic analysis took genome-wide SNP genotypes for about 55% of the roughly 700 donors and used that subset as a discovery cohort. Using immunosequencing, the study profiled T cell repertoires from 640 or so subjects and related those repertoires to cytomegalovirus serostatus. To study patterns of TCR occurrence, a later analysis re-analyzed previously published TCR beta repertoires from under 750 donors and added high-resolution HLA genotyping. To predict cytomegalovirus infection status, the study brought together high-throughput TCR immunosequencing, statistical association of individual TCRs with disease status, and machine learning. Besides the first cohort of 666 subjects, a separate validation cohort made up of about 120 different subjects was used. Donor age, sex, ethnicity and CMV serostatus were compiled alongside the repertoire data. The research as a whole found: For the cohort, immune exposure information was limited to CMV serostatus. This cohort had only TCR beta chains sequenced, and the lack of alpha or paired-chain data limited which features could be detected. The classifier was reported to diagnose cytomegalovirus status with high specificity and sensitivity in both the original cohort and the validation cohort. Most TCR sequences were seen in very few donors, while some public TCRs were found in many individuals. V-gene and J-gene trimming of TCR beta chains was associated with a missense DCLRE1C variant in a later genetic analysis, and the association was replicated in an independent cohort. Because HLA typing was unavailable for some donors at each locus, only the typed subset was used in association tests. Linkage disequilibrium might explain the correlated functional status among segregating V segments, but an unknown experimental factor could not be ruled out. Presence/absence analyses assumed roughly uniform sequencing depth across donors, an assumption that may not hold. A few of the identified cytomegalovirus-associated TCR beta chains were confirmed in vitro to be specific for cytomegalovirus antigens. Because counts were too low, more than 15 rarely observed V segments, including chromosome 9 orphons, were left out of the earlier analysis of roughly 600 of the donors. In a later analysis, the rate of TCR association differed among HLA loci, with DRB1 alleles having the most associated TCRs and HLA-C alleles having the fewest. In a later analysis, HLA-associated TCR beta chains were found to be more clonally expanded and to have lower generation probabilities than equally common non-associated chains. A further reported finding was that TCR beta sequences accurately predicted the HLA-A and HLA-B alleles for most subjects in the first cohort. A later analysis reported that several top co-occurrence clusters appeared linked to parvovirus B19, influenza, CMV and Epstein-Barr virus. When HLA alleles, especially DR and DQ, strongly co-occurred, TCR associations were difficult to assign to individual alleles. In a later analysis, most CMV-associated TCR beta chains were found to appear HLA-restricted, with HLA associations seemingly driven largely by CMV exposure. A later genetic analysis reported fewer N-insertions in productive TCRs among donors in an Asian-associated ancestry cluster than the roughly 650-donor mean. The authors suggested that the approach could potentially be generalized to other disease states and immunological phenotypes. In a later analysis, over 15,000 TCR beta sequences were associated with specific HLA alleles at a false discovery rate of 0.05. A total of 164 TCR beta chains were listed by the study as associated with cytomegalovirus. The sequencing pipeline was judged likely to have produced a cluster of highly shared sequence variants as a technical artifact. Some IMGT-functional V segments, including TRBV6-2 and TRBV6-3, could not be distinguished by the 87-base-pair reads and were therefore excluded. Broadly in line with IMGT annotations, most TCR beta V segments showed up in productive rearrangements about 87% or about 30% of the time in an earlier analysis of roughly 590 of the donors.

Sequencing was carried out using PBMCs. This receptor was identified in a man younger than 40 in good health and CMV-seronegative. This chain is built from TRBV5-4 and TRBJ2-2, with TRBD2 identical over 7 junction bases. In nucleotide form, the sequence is TGTGCCAGCAGCAACGCGGGGGAAGTTAGCACCGGGGAGCTGTTTTTT. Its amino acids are CASSNAGEVSTGELFF. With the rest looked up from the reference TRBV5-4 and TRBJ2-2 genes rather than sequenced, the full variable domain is ETGVTQSPTHLIKTRGQQVTLRCSSQSGHNTVSWYQQALGQGPQFIFQYYREEENGRGNFPPRFSGLQFPNYSSELNVNALELDDSALYLCASSNAGEVSTGELFFGEGSRLTVL.